A single sample is the source of the 25 T cell receptor beta chains below, sequenced in a study of vaccination and CD4 T cells after COVID-19. The antigens these receptors bind are not known. Noted time point: late sampling 161 to 241 days after vaccination in a few convalescent patients. Treatment defined: roughly 10-day PBMC culture with coronavirus spike peptide pools or control peptides (ViraFEST assay). Cultured CD4+ T-cell DNA underwent Oncomine TCR Beta short-read sequencing. TCRdb ran MiXCR on the PCR reads and lists one entry per CDR3 protein. This sample has tens of thousands of distinct CDR3 sequences, with 36% found just once. The sample here was CD4+ T cells from blood, cultured in vitro, taken about 7 months after SARS-CoV-2 vaccination. All receptors derive from a human donor who had recovered from COVID-19.

In regard to this clonotype: A read error may be the cause here, since a much bigger clone is one base away. CDR3: CASSPTPGGAQYF. The CDR3 coding sequence is TGTGCCAGCAGCCCGACCCCCGGCGGGGCCCAGTACTTC. The genes are TRBV14 and TRBJ2-5, with D possibly TRBD2 on 6 matching bases. CDR1 and CDR2 from the germline V gene are SGHDN and FVKESK. V dropped 4 bases and J dropped 9 bases, with 15 bases sitting between them. This CDR3 region has 13 residues.

The V and J genes are TRBV29-1 and TRBJ1-5; D call uncertain. V shed 1 base and J shed 7 bases, with 11 bases lying between them. This CDR3 spans 13 amino acids. The V gene's germline CDR1 is SQVTM and CDR2 ANQGSEA. DNA for the CDR3: TGCAGCGTTGAAGGGTCTCCGGGCCAGCCCCAGCATTTT. The encoded protein is CSVEGSPGQPQHF.

The chain joins TRBV28 to TRBJ2-7, with 11 bases matching TRBD2. There are 14 residues in the CDR3. The V and J ends lost 5 bases and 3 bases, in that order; junction bases with no gene match: 3. CDR1 is MDHEN, CDR2 SYDVKM, per germline. This CDR3 is CASSPTSGSYEQYF. The CDR3 DNA is TGTGCCAGCAGTCCTACTAGCGGGAGCTACGAGCAGTACTTC.

The gene calls are TRBV7-4 and TRBJ2-4; 9 bases match TRBD1. J gave up 1 base and V 0 bases, and 4 bases lay outside the gene matches. CDR3 length: 17 amino acids. The germline V gene has CDR1 SGHVT and CDR2 SQSDAQ. The CDR3 reads CASSLARTGVAKNIQYF. CDR3 DNA: TGTGCCAGCAGCTTAGCCCGGACAGGGGTGGCCAAAAACATTCAGTACTTC.

DNA of the CDR3: TGTGCCAGCAGTTACAGAGCGGATAGCTCCTACAATGAGCAGTTCTTC. It yields the protein CASSYRADSSYNEQFF. This chain connects TRBV6-5 to TRBJ2-1; possibly TRBD2 for D (5 bases). Looked up from germline, CDR1 is MNHEY and CDR2 is SVGAGI. There are 16 residues in the CDR3. With 2 bases removed from V and 0 bases from J, the gap between germline ends came to 11 bases.

The V call is TRBV28, the J call TRBJ1-5; D ambiguous. The V end lost 6 bases, the J end lost 9 bases, and 18 bases lay between the germline ends. CDR1 and CDR2 from the germline V gene are MDHEN and SYDVKM. The CDR3 runs 14 residues. The CDR3 DNA reads as TGTGCCAGCAGCACCTCCCAGATGGACTTGCCCCAGCATTTT. It is translated as CASSTSQMDLPQHF.

This clonotype was observed a handful of times. V is TRBV7-2 and J is TRBJ2-5, with TRBD2 matching 7 bases. This CDR3 has 19 amino acids. Germline-derived CDR1 and CDR2 are SGHTA and FQGNSA. Trimming removed 1 base from V and 2 bases from J; junction bases left unmatched: 16. This chain's CDR3 is CASSLVASSGLTTQETQYF. The DNA for the CDR3 is TGTGCCAGCAGCTTAGTGGCGTCTAGCGGCTTAACTACACAAGAGACCCAGTACTTC.

The V gene is TRBV12-3 or TRBV12-4, the J gene TRBJ2-5, with D unclear. With 5 bases removed from V and 4 bases from J, the gap between germline ends came to 14 bases. This CDR3 contains 14 residues. This chain's CDR3 is CASSRNRVRETQYF. The CDR3 DNA reads as TGTGCCAGCAGTCGTAACAGAGTTCGAGAGACCCAGTACTTC.

In this sample, this clonotype turned up a few times. The V call is TRBV7-9, the J call TRBJ2-3; D remains unclear. The CDR3 contains 13 residues. The germline V gene encodes CDR1 SEHNR and CDR2 FQNEAQ (reference sequence). V was trimmed by 1 base and J by 6 bases, leaving 8 bases between them. The DNA for the CDR3 is TGTGCCAGCAGCTTAGATTTAACCGATACGCAGTATTTT. As protein: CASSLDLTDTQYF.

In its sample, this clonotype ranks as medium-sized. Relative to the germline gene, one junction end is altered; a read error may explain this. This CDR3 reads CASSSQGNYGYTF. In DNA, the CDR3 is TGTGCTAGCAGCTCACAGGGCAACTATGGCTACACCTTC. The V call is TRBV7-7, the J call TRBJ1-2, with D perhaps matching TRBD1 (6 bases). The CDR3 is 13 amino acids. CDR1 and CDR2 from the germline V gene are SSHAT and FNYEAQ (reference sequence).

The CDR3 sequence is CASSNPPQGRDEQYF. The DNA for the CDR3 is TGTGCCAGTAGTAACCCTCCACAGGGACGGGACGAGCAGTACTTC. The V call is TRBV19, the J call TRBJ2-7, with a possible D match to TRBD1 (6 bases). Germline loops: CDR1 LNHDA, CDR2 SQIVND (reference sequence). The CDR3 loop spans 15 amino acids. Trimming took 4 bases from V and 5 from J, leaving 18 bases between them.

CDR3 bases: TGTGCCAGCAGTGACTCGATCGAAGGCGGTGGTGAGCAGTTCTTC. Protein product: CASSDSIEGGGEQFF. The rearrangement uses TRBV6-4 and TRBJ2-1; D not certain. Germline CDR1 MRHNA, CDR2 SNTAGT. Trimming pared 0 bases from V and 9 bases from J, leaving 15 bases between. The CDR3 length is 15 residues.

This rearrangement joins TRBV20-1 to TRBJ2-7; unclear D gene. The CDR3 sequence is 10 residues long. Trimming cost V 4 bases and J 3 bases, with 4 bases left between them. Germline V gives CDR1 DFQATT, CDR2 SNEGSKA (reference sequence). CDR3 bases: TGCAGTGCTACTGACTACGAGCAGTACTTC. Residues: CSATDYEQYF.

The gene calls are TRBV7-9 and TRBJ2-7, with unresolved D. Trimming removed 6 bases from V and 1 base from J, with 16 bases in between. Germline V CDR1 and CDR2: SEHNR, FQNEAQ (reference sequence). This CDR3 region has 15 residues. This chain's CDR3 is CASSNGFSGSYEQYF. CDR3 sequence (DNA): TGTGCCAGCAGTAATGGTTTCTCGGGTTCCTACGAGCAGTACTTC.

This clonotype has more than one count but fewer than ten. The chain employs TRBV5-5 and TRBJ2-5; D not certain. Per germline, CDR1 SGHKS and CDR2 YYEKEE (reference sequence). The ends were cut back, 0 bases at V and 2 bases at J, with 11 bases in the middle. This CDR3 comprises 15 residues. CDR3 DNA sequence: TGTGCCAGCAGCTTGGCCAGCAGGCTTCAAGAGACCCAGTACTTC. It translates to CASSLASRLQETQYF.

The chain carries TRBV6-1 and TRBJ2-5; D unresolved. This CDR3 is built from 13 residues. Germline V gives CDR1 MNHNS, CDR2 SASEGT. V lost 5 bases, J lost 5 bases, and 12 bases lay in between. Here the CDR3 DNA reads TGTGCCAGCAGTCGGGCTGCTCGGGAGACCCAGTACTTC. Translating gives CASSRAARETQYF.

The CDR3 nucleotides read TGTGCCAGCAGCTTGGGGGGCGGGGTAACAGATACGCAGTATTTT. This codes for CASSLGGGVTDTQYF. The rearrangement uses TRBV5-4 and TRBJ2-3; D is possibly TRBD2 (6 bases). The germline V and J ends were trimmed by 0 bases and 3 bases, with 11 bases remaining between them. The length of the CDR3 is 15 residues. Per germline, CDR1 SGHNT and CDR2 YYREEE (reference sequence).

The chain combines TRBV27 with TRBJ2-5, with D unresolved. The CDR3 loop spans 15 amino acids. CDR1 and CDR2 (germline): MNHEY, SMNVEV (reference sequence). The V and J ends lost 2 bases and 3 bases respectively, with 13 bases between them. The CDR3 bases are TGTGCCAGCAGTTTAAACCCTCCGTCTGAAGAGACCCAGTACTTC. Protein product: CASSLNPPSEETQYF.

With respect to this clonotype: No DNA is shown, since the ends of the CDR3 on it are uncertain; the CDR3 is the one TCRdb lists. The CDR3 loop reads CSVQSPDYTYEQYFGPGYGYTF. The gene calls are TRBV20-1 and TRBJ1-2. The CDR3 comprises 22 residues, both ends counted. CDR1 is DFQATT and CDR2 is SNEGSKA in the germline V gene (reference sequence).

This clonotype has just a few counts. V gene TRBV28 combines with J gene TRBJ2-7; no definite D call. V was cut by 8 bases and J by 3 bases, with 11 bases left in between. Germline loops: CDR1 MDHEN, CDR2 SYDVKM. This CDR3 is built from 12 residues. CDR3 sequence reads: CASSDAIYEQYF. The CDR3 DNA reads as TGTGCCAGCTCGGACGCCATCTACGAGCAGTACTTC.

With respect to this clonotype: Relative to the germline gene, one junction end is altered; a read error may explain this. J is TRBJ1-2 and V is TRBV6-2 or TRBV6-3; D may be TRBD1 (5 bases). The CDR3 sequence is 13 residues long. In germline, CDR1 is MNHEY, CDR2 SVGEGT. The CDR3 nucleotides are TGTGCCAGCAGTTCCGGGACTAAATATGGCTACACCTTC. Translation: CASSSGTKYGYTF.

The sample holds a few counts of this clonotype. V gene TRBV28 combines with J gene TRBJ1-5; no reliable D call. CDR1 and CDR2 (germline): MDHEN, SYDVKM. Trimming removed 6 bases at V and 4 bases at J, with 16 bases between. The CDR3 loop spans 15 amino acids. This CDR3 is CASRPGGFRNQPQHF. The CDR3 bases are TGTGCCAGCAGACCGGGCGGGTTTCGAAATCAGCCCCAGCATTTT.

A few counts support this clonotype. CDR3 nucleotide sequence: TGCAGTGCTAGAGACGACAACCAAGAGACCCAGTACTTC. It translates to CSARDDNQETQYF. This chain links TRBV20-1 with TRBJ2-5, with unresolved D. The germline V gene has CDR1 DFQATT and CDR2 SNEGSKA (reference sequence). Between the trimmed V and J ends, which lost 0 bases and 0 bases, there was a span of 5 bases. The CDR3 spans 13 residues.

The chain joins TRBV5-6 to TRBJ1-5, with D possibly TRBD1 on 6 matching bases. Trimming took 5 bases from V and 2 from J, leaving 11 bases between them. Germline assignment: CDR1 SGHDT and CDR2 YYEEEE. This CDR3 has 14 residues. CDR3 nucleotide sequence: TGTGCCAGCAGTTCTCGGACAGGCAATCAGCCCCAGCATTTT. It encodes CASSSRTGNQPQHF.

V and J are TRBV28 and TRBJ2-1; D unresolved. The germline V gene has CDR1 MDHEN and CDR2 SYDVKM. The CDR3 length is 12 residues. Trimming left V 5 bases short and J 6 bases short, with 8 bases between. For the CDR3, the DNA is TGTGCCAGCAGTAGGGCATCCAATGAGCAGTTCTTC. This translates into CASSRASNEQFF.